This T cell receptor beta chain is drawn from a study of T-cell memory formation after mild COVID-19. The germline CDR1 and CDR2 sequences are SQVTM and ANQGSEA. With V trimmed by 4 bases and J by 3 bases, 4 bases remained unmatched. The CDR3 runs 14 residues. In this sample, this clonotype turned up a few times. Its antigen is still unknown. TCRdb analysed the 5' RACE reads with MiXCR anew, one entry per CDR3 protein. The sample carries hundreds of thousands of distinct CDR3 sequences, less than 25% recorded once. Study results and caveats: Day 15 to 85 contracting clones showed balanced CD4/CD8; day 15 to 37 expanders favored CD4+. Pre-infection memory harbored some responding clones, suggesting cross-reactive memory joined.

The sequence was obtained from an adult woman who had mild COVID-19 (a few samples of this study predate the infection). Cell type and time point are not known. The sequencing sample was made of PBMCs or a T cell subset sorted from them (not recorded which). The chain recombines TRBV29-1 with TRBJ2-1; 9 positions match TRBD1. CDR3 coding DNA: TGCAGCGTTGGAGGGGACAGGGTCTACAATGAGCAGTTCTTC. Translated, it gives CSVGGDRVYNEQFF.